This note documents a single T cell receptor (beta chain) sequence. The PCR had 60 Vbeta and 13 Jbeta primers. In the original workflow: An analysis that came later counted 60 million to 80 million unique TCR beta chains, approximately 11 million shared. Sequencing used immunoSEQ multiplex PCR; TCRdb keeps in-frame clones, though not all of them. V, J and clone size reflect that table, while D and trimming were determined from the DNA. This table holds a few hundred thousand clones, about 70% found once. This specimen belongs to a study of cytomegalovirus exposure and HLA in healthy donors. As for the study in general: Findings of an earlier analysis included roughly 110 million unique TCR beta sequences from roughly 180 million T cells. A preliminary data release comprised around 85 million unique TCRs obtained from HLA-typed donors.

Germline V CDR1 and CDR2: MNHNY, SVGAGI (reference sequence). The CDR3 totals 14 residues. Trimming shortened V by 5 bases and J by 6 bases, and 16 bases separated the two germline ends. The V call is TRBV6-6, the J call TRBJ1-2; perhaps TRBD1 as D (5 bases). The clonotype was recovered from a woman in her twenties or thirties in good health and CMV-seronegative. Sequencing was done on a sample of PBMCs. The CDR3 region is CASSRTLNADGYTF. The CDR3 DNA reads as TGTGCCAGCAGTAGGACATTGAACGCCGATGGCTACACCTTC.